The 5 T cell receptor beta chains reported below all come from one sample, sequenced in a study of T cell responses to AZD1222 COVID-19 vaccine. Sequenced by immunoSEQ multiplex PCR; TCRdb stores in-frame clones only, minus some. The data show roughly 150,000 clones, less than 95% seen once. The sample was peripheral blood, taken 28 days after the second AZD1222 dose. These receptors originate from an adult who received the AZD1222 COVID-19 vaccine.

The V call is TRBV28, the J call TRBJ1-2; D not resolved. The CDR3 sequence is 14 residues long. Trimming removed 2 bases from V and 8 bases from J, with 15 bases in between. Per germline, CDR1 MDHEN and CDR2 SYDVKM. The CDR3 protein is CASSLPAGSQGYTF. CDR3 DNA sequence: TGTGCCAGCAGTTTACCGGCAGGCTCACAGGGCTACACCTTC.

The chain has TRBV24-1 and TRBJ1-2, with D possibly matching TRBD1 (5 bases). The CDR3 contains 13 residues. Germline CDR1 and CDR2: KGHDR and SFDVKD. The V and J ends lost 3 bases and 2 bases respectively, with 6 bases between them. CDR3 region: CATSDAGNYGYTF. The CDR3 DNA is TGTGCCACCAGTGATGCAGGGAACTATGGCTACACCTTC.

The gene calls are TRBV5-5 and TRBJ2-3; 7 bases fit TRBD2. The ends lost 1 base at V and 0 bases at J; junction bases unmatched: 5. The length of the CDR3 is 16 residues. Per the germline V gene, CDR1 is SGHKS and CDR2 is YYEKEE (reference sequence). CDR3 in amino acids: CASSLRGVISTDTQYF. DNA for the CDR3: TGTGCCAGCAGCTTGCGGGGGGTGATTAGCACAGATACGCAGTATTTT.

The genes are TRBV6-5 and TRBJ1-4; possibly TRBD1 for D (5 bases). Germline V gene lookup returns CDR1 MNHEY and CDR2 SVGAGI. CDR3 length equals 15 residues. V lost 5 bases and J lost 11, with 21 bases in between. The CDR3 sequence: CASSHWDGQDGKLFF. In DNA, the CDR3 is TGTGCCAGCAGTCACTGGGACGGCCAAGACGGGAAACTGTTTTTT.

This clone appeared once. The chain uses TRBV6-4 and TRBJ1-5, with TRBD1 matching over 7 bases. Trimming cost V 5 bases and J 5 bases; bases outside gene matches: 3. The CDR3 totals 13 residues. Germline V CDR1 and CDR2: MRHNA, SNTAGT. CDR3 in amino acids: CASSFDRDQPQHF. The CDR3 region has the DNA TGTGCCAGCAGTTTTGACAGGGATCAGCCCCAGCATTTT.